A single T cell receptor beta chain is shown here with its context. This sample was included in a study of blood T cell repertoires in COVID-19. The CDR3 has 17 amino acids. Germline assignment: CDR1 MNHEY and CDR2 SVGEGT. Trimming left V 2 bases short and J 1 base short, with 17 bases between. The assay was immunoSEQ multiplex PCR, and TCRdb's table has in-frame clones only and misses some. The sample carries roughly 45,000 clones, 80% to 90% recorded once. The TCR sequence derives from a woman of 80 years or more with COVID-19, enrolled during active disease. The V and J genes are TRBV6-2 or TRBV6-3 and TRBJ1-1; D is ambiguous. The sequenced sample consisted of peripheral blood. CDR3: CASSYDNTRMSNTEAFF. In DNA form, the CDR3 reads TGTGCCAGCAGTTACGACAACACAAGGATGTCGAACACTGAAGCTTTCTTT.